What follows describes a single TCR beta chain. This specimen comes from a study of blood T cell repertoires in COVID-19. Study details: COVID-19 samples, acute and convalescent, were from the United States, Italy and Spain. T cells, B-cell-depleted T cells, or PBMCs provided the cDNA or gDNA that served as material.

The CDR3 totals 19 residues. Trimming cost V 1 base and J 6 bases, with 28 bases left between them. Germline CDR1 reads SGHKS; CDR2 reads YYEKEE (reference sequence). Original processing methods: Amplification of reference gene primers was used by the study to estimate nucleated cell counts. Sequencing was performed with immunoSEQ multiplex PCR; in TCRdb, only in-frame clones are kept and a portion is missing. V, J and clone size derive from that table, while D and trimming were established from the DNA sequence. The sample has 200,000 to 300,000 clones, 87% seen once. Sequencing input: peripheral blood. The clonotype originates from a woman between 35 and 50 years old who had recovered from COVID-19. The rearrangement uses TRBV5-5 and TRBJ1-1; D unresolved. CDR3 loop: CASSLWFAPGGLAGPEAFF. The CDR3 DNA follows: TGTGCCAGCAGCTTGTGGTTCGCTCCTGGCGGGCTCGCTGGTCCTGAAGCTTTCTTT. The entire variable domain, with the rest obtained from reference TRBV5-5 and TRBJ1-1, is as follows: DAGVTQSPTHLIKTRGQQVTLRCSPISGHKSVSWYQQVLGQGPQFIFQYYEKEERGRGNFPDRFSARQFPNYSSELNVNALLLGDSALYLCASSLWFAPGGLAGPEAFFGQGTRLTVV.